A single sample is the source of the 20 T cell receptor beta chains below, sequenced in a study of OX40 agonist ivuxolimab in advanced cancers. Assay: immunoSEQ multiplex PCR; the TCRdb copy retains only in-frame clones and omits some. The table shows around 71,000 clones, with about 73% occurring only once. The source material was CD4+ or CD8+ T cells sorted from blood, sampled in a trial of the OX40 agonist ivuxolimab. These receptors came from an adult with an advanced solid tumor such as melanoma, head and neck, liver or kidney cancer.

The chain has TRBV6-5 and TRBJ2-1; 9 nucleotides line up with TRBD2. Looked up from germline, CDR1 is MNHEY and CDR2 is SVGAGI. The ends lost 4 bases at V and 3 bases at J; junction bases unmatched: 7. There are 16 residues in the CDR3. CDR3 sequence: CASSSLAGVIYNEQFF. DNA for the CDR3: TGTGCCAGCAGTTCGTTAGCGGGAGTAATCTACAATGAGCAGTTCTTC.

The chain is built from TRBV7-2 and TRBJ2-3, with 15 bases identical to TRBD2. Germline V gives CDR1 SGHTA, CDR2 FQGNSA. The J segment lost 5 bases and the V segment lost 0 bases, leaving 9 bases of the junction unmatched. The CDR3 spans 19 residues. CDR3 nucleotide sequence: TGTGCCAGCAGCTTAGCCCTTGGACTAGCGGGAGGGCCGGAAGATACGCAGTATTTT. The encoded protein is CASSLALGLAGGPEDTQYF.

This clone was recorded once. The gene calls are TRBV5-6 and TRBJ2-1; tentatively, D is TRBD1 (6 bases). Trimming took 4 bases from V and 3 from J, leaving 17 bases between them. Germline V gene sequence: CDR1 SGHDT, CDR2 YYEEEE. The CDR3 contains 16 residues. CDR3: CASSAFTGNLYNEQFF. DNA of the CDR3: TGTGCCAGCAGCGCCTTTACAGGGAACCTCTACAATGAGCAGTTCTTC.

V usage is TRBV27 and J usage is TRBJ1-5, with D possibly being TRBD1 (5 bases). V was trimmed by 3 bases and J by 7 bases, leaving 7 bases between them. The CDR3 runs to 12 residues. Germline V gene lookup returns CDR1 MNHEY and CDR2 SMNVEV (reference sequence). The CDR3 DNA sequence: TGTGCCAGCAGTTTTCGGGGGCAGCCCCAGCATTTT. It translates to CASSFRGQPQHF.

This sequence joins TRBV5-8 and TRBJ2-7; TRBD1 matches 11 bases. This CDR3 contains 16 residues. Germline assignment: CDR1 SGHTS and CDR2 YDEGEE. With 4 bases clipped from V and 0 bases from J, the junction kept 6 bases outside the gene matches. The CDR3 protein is CASSRDRGFGSYEQYF. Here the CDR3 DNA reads TGTGCCAGCAGCCGGGACAGGGGGTTTGGCTCCTACGAGCAGTACTTC.

CDR3 protein: CASSFRQERTEAFF. The CDR3 DNA sequence: TGTGCCAGCAGCTTCCGTCAGGAGAGGACTGAAGCTTTCTTT. The chain combines TRBV11-2 with TRBJ1-1, with D uncertain. The V end lost 3 bases, the J end lost 5 bases, and 13 bases lay between the germline ends. Germline V lookup: CDR1 SGHAT, CDR2 FQNNGV. This CDR3 contains 14 residues.

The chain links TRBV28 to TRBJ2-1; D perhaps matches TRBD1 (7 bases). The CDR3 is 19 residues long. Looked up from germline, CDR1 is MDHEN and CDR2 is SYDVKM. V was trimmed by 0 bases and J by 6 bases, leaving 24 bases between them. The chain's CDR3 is CASSLWTGLRGARGNEQFF. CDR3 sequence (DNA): TGTGCCAGCAGTTTATGGACAGGGTTGAGGGGGGCCCGGGGCAATGAGCAGTTCTTC.

CDR3 protein: CASSFRGPREQFF. CDR3 DNA sequence: TGTGCCAGCAGCTTCCGTGGCCCCCGTGAGCAGTTCTTC. V usage is TRBV7-2 and J usage is TRBJ2-1; D is ambiguous. CDR3 length equals 13 residues. Germline CDR1 reads SGHTA; CDR2 reads FQGNSA. V was trimmed by 3 bases and J by 9 bases, leaving 12 bases between them. The full variable domain, rest sourced from reference TRBV7-2 and TRBJ2-1, is GAGVSQSPSNKVTEKGKDVELRCDPISGHTALYWYRQSLGQGLEFLIYFQGNSAPDKSGLPSDRFSAERTGGSVSTLTIQRTQQEDSAVYLCASSFRGPREQFFGPGTRLTVL.

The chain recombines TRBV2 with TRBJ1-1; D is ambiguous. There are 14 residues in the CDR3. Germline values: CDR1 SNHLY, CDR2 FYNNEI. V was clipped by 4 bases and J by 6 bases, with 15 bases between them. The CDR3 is CASSGRTKAAEAFF. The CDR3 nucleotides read TGTGCCAGCAGTGGTCGGACGAAGGCGGCTGAAGCTTTCTTT.

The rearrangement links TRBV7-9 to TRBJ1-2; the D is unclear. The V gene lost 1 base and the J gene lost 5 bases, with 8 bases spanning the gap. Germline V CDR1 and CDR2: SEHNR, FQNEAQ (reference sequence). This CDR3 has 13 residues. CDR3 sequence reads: CASSLGAVYGYTF. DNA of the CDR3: TGTGCCAGCAGCTTAGGGGCAGTATATGGCTACACCTTC. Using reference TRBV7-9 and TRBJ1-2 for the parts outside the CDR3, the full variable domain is DTGVSQNPRHKITKRGQNVTFRCDPISEHNRLYWYRQTLGQGPEFLTYFQNEAQLEKSRLLSDRFSAERPKGSFSTLEIQRTEQGDSAMYLCASSLGAVYGYTFGSGTRLTVV.

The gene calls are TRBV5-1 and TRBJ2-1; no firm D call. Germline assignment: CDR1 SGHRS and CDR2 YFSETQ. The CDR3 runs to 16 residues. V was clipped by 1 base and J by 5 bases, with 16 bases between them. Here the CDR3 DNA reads TGCGCCAGCAGCTTGCGTGGACCACAGTACAACAATGAGCAGTTCTTC. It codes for CASSLRGPQYNNEQFF.

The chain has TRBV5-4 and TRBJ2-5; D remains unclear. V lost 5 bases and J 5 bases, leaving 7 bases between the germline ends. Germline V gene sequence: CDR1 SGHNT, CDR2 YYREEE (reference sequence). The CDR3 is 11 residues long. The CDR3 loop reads CASRNGETQYF. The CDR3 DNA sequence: TGTGCCAGCAGAAATGGGGAGACCCAGTACTTC.

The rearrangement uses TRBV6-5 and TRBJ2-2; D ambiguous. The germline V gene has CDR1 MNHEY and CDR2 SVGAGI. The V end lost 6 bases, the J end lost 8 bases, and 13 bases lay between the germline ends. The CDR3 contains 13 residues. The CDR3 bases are TGTGCCAGCAGGCGGCAGGTCAGGGGGGAGCTGTTTTTT. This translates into CASRRQVRGELFF.

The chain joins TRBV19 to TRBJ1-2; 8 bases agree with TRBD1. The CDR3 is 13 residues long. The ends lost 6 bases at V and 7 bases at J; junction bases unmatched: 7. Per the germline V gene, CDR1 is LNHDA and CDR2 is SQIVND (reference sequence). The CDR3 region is CASSMDRAGGYTF. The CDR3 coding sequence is TGTGCCAGTAGCATGGACAGGGCCGGTGGCTACACCTTC.

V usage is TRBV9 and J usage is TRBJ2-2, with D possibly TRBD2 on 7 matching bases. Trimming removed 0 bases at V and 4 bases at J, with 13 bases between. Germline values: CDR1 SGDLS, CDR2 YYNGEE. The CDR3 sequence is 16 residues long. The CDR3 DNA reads TGTGCCAGCAGCGTAGTAGCCGGGGGGCTCACCGGGGAGCTGTTTTTT. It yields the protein CASSVVAGGLTGELFF.

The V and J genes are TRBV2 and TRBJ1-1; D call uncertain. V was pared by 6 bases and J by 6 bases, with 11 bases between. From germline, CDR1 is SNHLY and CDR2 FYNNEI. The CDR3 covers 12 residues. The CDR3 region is CASRADIPEAFF. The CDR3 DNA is TGTGCCAGCAGGGCGGATATCCCTGAAGCTTTCTTT.

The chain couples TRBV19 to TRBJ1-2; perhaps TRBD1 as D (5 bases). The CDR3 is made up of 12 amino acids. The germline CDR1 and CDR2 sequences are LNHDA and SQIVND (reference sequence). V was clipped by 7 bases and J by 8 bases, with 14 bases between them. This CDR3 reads CASTLRGNGYTF. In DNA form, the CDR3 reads TGTGCCAGTACCTTAAGGGGAAACGGCTACACCTTC.

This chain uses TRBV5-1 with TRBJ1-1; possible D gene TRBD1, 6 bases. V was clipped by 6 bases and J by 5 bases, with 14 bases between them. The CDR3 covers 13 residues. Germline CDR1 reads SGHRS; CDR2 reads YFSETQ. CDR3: CASMLRGGTEAFF. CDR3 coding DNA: TGCGCCAGCATGCTCAGGGGAGGTACTGAAGCTTTCTTT. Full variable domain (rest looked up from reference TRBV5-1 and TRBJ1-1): KAGVTQTPRYLIKTRGQQVTLSCSPISGHRSVSWYQQTPGQGLQFLFEYFSETQRNKGNFPGRFSGRQFSNSRSEMNVSTLELGDSALYLCASMLRGGTEAFFGQGTRLTVV.

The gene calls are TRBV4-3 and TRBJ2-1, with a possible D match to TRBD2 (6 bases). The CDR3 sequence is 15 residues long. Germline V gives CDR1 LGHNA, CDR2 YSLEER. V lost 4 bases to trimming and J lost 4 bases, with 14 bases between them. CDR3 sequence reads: CASSPWRGPYNEQFF. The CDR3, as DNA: TGCGCCAGCAGCCCCTGGCGGGGCCCATACAATGAGCAGTTCTTC.

The CDR3 DNA reads as TGTGCCAGCAGCGTCACTTCAGGTTTAACCTCCTACGAGCAGTACTTC. This codes for CASSVTSGLTSYEQYF. The chain has TRBV9 and TRBJ2-5; D is ambiguous. The J call may be wrong; the DNA end is better matched by TRBJ2-7. The CDR3 has 16 residues. Germline V gene lookup returns CDR1 SGDLS and CDR2 YYNGEE.